Included here is one T cell receptor (beta chain) sequence, with context. These data originate in a study of blood T cell repertoires in COVID-19. At the level of the study: Acute and convalescent COVID-19 samples came from the United States, Italy and Spain. The cDNA or gDNA used as material had been derived from T cells, B-cell-depleted T cells, or PBMCs.

The ends lost 4 bases at V and 9 bases at J; junction bases unmatched: 5. The CDR3 consists of 14 residues. CDR1 MDHEN and CDR2 SYDVKM come from the germline V gene. TCRdb's copy holds only in-frame clones and misses some; the assay was immunoSEQ multiplex PCR. The table lists roughly 20,000 clones, approximately 95% of them singletons. The clonotype originates from a woman between 45 and 60 years old with active COVID-19. The chain uses TRBV28 and TRBJ2-4; 11 positions match TRBD2. The source material was peripheral blood. The CDR3 here is CASSSPTSGGIQYF. The CDR3 DNA sequence: TGTGCCAGCAGTTCTCCAACTAGCGGGGGCATTCAGTACTTC.